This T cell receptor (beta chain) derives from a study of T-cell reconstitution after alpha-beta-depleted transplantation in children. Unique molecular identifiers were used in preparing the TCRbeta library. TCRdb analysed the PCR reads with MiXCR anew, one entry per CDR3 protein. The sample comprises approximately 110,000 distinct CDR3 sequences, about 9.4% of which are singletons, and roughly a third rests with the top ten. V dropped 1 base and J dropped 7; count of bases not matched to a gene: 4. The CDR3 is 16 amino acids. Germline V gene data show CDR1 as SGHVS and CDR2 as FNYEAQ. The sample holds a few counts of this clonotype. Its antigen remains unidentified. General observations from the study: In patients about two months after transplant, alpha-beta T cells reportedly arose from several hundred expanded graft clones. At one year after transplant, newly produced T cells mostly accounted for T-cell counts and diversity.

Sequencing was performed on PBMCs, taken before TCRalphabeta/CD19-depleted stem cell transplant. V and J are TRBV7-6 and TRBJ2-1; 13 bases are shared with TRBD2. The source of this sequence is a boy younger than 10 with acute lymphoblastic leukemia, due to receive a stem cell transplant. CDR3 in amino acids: CASSLGLAGGGNEQFF. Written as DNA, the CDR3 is TGTGCCAGCAGCTTAGGACTAGCGGGAGGCGGGAATGAGCAGTTCTTC.